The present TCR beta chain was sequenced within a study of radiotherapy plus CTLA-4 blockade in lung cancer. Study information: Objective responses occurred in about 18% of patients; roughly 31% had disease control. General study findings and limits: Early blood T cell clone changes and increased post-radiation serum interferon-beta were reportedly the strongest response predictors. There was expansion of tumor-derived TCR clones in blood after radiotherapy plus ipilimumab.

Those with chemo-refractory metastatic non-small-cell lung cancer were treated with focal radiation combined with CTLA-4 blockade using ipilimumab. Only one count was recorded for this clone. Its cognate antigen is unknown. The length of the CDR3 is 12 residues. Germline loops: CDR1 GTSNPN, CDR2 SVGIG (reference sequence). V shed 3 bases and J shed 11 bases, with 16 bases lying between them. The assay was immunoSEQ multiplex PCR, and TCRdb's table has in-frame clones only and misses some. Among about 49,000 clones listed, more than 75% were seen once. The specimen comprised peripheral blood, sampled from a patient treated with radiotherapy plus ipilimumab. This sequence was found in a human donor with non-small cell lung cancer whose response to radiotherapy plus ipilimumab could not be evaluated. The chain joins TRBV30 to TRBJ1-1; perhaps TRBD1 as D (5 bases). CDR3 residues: CAWSLSGGDAFF. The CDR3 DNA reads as TGTGCCTGGAGCCTCTCGGGGGGTGACGCTTTCTTT.